The present entry profiles one TCR beta chain with its context. The antigen is undetermined. This entry belongs to a study of post-analysis software for immune sequencing data. Study-wide results and caveats: Included in a set of roughly 5 TRBV segments more frequent in patients than controls were TRBV5-6, TRBV5-1 and TRBV20-1.

Researchers reported that TCR beta cDNA libraries carried unique molecular identifiers. Using its own MiXCR run on the PCR reads, TCRdb lists one record per CDR3 protein. Among approximately 570,000 distinct CDR3 sequences listed, around 40% were seen once. CDR1 and CDR2 (germline): MGHRA, YSYEKL. The length of the CDR3 is 17 residues. V dropped 0 bases and J dropped 0 bases, with 12 bases sitting between them. The sample consisted of blood. This chain links TRBV4-1 with TRBJ1-5; D unclear. The sequence came from a girl aged 5-17 years with multiple sclerosis. CDR3 in amino acids: CASSQEDTGYSNQPQHF. For the CDR3, the DNA is TGCGCCAGCAGCCAAGAAGATACGGGTTATAGCAATCAGCCCCAGCATTTT.